This T cell receptor (beta chain) was sequenced in a study of shared clonotypes between healthy human individuals. The V and J ends lost 6 bases and 10 bases respectively, with 21 bases between them. CDR1 is SGHDT and CDR2 is YYEEEE in the germline V gene. The CDR3 runs to 14 residues. Deep level was the assay's run setting. Clones were sequenced by immunoSEQ multiplex PCR, and TCRdb holds only the in-frame ones, with some missing. The sample has about 820,000 clones, roughly 92% seen once. As defined, naive CD8 cells were CD45RO-negative and positively selected for CCR7, with terminally differentiated effector memory CD45RA+ cells excluded.

The sequenced material came from naive CD8+ T cells sorted from blood. The sequence came from a man aged 25-40 years in good health. This chain uses TRBV5-6 with TRBJ2-3, with D perhaps being TRBD1 or TRBD2 (5 bases each). CDR3 sequence (DNA): TGTGCCAGCACCCCGGACGGGACCTCTGGGGCGCAGTATTTT. As protein: CASTPDGTSGAQYF.